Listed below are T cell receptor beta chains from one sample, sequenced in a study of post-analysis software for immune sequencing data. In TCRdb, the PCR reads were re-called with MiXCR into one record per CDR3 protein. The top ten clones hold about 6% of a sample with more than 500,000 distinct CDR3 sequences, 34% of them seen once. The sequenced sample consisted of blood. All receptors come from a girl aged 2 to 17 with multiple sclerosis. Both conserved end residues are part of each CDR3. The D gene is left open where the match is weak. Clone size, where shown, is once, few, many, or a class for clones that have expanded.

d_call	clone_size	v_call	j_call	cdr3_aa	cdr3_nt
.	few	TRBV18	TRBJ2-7	CASSPPADSYEQYF	TGTGCCAGCTCACCACCGGCGGACTCCTACGAGCAGTACTTC
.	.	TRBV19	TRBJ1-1	CASSSRGAGDTEAFF	TGTGCCAGTAGTTCCAGGGGTGCAGGGGACACTGAAGCTTTCTTT
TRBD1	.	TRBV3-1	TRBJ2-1	CASSHYRGPSNEQFF	TGTGCCAGCAGCCATTACAGGGGGCCGTCCAATGAGCAGTTCTTC
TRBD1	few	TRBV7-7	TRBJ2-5	CASSPWTGDDQETQYF	TGTGCTAGCAGCCCCTGGACAGGGGACGACCAAGAGACCCAGTACTTC
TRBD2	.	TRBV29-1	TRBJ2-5	CSVVRGTSGGGETQYF	TGCAGCGTTGTTCGGGGGACTAGCGGGGGTGGGGAGACCCAGTACTTC
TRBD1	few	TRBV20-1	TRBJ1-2	CSARDPRTGGNYGYTF	TGCAGTGCTAGAGATCCCCGGACAGGGGGTAACTATGGCTACACCTTC
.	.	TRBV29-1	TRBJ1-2	CSVEEDLNYGYTF	TGCAGCGTTGAGGAAGATTTGAACTATGGCTACACCTTC
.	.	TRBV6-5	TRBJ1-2	CASSYSSRIKGYGYTF	TGTGCCAGCAGTTACTCCAGCCGGATTAAGGGTTATGGCTACACCTTC
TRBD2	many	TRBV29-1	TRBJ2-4	CSGKRGDIQYF	TGCAGCGGCAAGCGGGGGGACATTCAGTACTTC
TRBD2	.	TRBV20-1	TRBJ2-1	CVLAVAYNEQFF	TGCGTTCTAGCGGTGGCCTACAATGAGCAGTTCTTC
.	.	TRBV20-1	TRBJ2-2	CSARHGANTGELFF	TGCAGTGCTAGACACGGGGCGAACACCGGGGAGCTGTTTTTT
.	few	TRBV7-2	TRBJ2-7	CASSFFNRDEQYF	TGTGCCAGCAGCTTCTTCAACAGGGACGAGCAGTACTTC
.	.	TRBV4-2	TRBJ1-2	CASSQGAQENYGYTF	TGTGCCAGCAGCCAAGGGGCGCAGGAGAACTATGGCTACACCTTC
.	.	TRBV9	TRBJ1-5	CASSPTTAYNQPQHF	TGTGCCAGCAGCCCAACCACAGCCTACAATCAGCCCCAGCATTTT
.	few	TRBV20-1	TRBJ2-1	CSARFGVSYNEQFF	TGCAGTGCTAGATTTGGGGTGTCCTACAATGAGCAGTTCTTC
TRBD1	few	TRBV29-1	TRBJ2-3	CSVPQGRDRGSSTDTQYF	TGCAGCGTTCCCCAGGGACGGGACAGGGGATCTAGCACAGATACGCAGTATTTT
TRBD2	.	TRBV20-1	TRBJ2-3	CSATESGASTDTQYF	TGCAGTGCTACCGAGAGCGGGGCGAGCACAGATACGCAGTATTTT
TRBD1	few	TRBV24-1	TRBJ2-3	CATSDLRGQGNADTQYF	TGTGCCACCAGTGACCTGCGCGGACAGGGGAACGCAGATACGCAGTATTTT
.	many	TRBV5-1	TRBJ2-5	CASSLGSGRGQETQYF	TGCGCCAGCAGCTTGGGTTCCGGTAGGGGACAAGAGACCCAGTACTTC
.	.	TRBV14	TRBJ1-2	CASSQSYGYTF	TGTGCCAGCAGCCAGAGCTATGGCTACACCTTC
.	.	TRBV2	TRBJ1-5	CAGHRESNQPQHF	TGTGCCGGCCACAGGGAAAGCAATCAGCCCCAGCATTTT
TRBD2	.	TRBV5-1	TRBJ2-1	CASSLPGLAGFNEQFF	TGCGCCAGCAGCTTACCGGGACTAGCGGGGTTCAATGAGCAGTTCTTC
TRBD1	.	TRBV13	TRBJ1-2	CASSSGQAGYGYTF	TGTGCCAGCAGCTCCGGACAGGCAGGATATGGCTACACCTTC
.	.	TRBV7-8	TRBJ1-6	CASSLILNRDNSPLHF	TGTGCCAGCAGCTTAATTTTGAACAGGGATAATTCACCCCTCCACTTT
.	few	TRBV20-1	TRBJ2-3	CSARDFGAGPDTQYF	TGCAGTGCTAGAGATTTTGGGGCGGGTCCAGATACGCAGTATTTT
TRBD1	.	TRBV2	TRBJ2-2	CASKGTGGTGELFF	TGTGCCAGCAAGGGGACAGGGGGCACCGGGGAGCTGTTTTTT
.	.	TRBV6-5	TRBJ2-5	CASTRMETQYF	TGTGCCAGCACCCGGATGGAGACCCAGTACTTC
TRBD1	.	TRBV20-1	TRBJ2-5	CSASAGTEYQETQYF	TGCAGTGCTAGTGCCGGGACAGAGTACCAAGAGACCCAGTACTTC
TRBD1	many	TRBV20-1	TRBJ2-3	CSASPGQGSLSTDTQYF	TGCAGTGCCAGTCCGGGACAGGGTAGCCTTAGCACAGATACGCAGTATTTT
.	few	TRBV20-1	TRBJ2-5	CSARDGWDPDWETQYF	TGCAGTGCTAGAGATGGTTGGGACCCGGATTGGGAGACCCAGTACTTC
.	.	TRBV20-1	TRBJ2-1	CSAPRQGGVHNEQFF	TGCAGTGCTCCCCGGCAGGGGGGGGTCCACAATGAGCAGTTCTTC
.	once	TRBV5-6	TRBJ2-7	CASSLPTKGPYEQYF	TGTGCCAGCAGCTTGCCCACGAAAGGCCCATACGAGCAGTACTTC
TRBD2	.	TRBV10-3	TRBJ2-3	CAISRLAGGIIGTDTQYF	TGTGCCATCTCACGACTAGCGGGGGGGATAATTGGAACAGATACGCAGTATTTT
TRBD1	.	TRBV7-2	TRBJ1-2	CASSLSTGGNYGYTF	TGTGCCAGCAGCTTATCGACAGGGGGCAACTATGGCTACACCTTC
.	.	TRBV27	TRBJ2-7	CASSLLLRAHEQYF	TGTGCCAGCAGTTTATTGCTCAGGGCCCACGAGCAGTACTTC
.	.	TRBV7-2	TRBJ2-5	CASSFHAIRETQYF	TGTGCCAGCAGCTTCCATGCAATAAGGGAGACCCAGTACTTC
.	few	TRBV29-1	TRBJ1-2	CSVGQDGYTF	TGCAGCGTTGGACAGGATGGCTACACCTTC
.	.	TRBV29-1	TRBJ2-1	CSVEGGGGNEQFF	TGCAGCGTTGAAGGGGGGGGCGGGAATGAGCAGTTCTTC
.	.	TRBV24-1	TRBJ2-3	CATSDPGPDADTQYF	TGTGCCACCAGTGACCCGGGGCCCGACGCGGATACGCAGTATTTT